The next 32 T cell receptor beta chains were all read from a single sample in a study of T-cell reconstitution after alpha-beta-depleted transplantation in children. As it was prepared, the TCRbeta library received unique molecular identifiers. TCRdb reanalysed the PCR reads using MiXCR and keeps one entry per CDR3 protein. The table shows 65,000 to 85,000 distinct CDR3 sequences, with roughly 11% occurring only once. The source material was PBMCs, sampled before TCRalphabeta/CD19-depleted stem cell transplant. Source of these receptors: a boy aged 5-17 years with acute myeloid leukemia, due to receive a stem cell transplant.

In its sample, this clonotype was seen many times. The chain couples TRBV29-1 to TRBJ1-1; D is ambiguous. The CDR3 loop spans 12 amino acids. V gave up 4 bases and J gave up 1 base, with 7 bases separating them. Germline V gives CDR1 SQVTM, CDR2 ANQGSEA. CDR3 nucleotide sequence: TGCAGCGTTGTCTCAGGGAACACTGAAGCTTTCTTT. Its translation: CSVVSGNTEAFF. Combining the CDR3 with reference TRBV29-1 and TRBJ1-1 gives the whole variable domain SAVISQKPSRDICQRGTSLTIQCQVDSQVTMMFWYRQQPGQSLTLIATANQGSEATYESGFVIDKFPISRPNLTFSTLTVSNMSPEDSSIYLCSVVSGNTEAFFGQGTRLTVV.

CDR3 amino acids: CAWSEGLSAAFF. The CDR3 nucleotides read TGTGCCTGGAGCGAGGGACTCTCCGCGGCTTTCTTT. This sequence joins TRBV30 and TRBJ1-1; possible D gene TRBD1, 5 bases. Germline values: CDR1 GTSNPN, CDR2 SVGIG (reference sequence). The CDR3 extends over 12 amino acids. The V and J ends lost 3 bases and 11 bases respectively, with 16 bases between them.

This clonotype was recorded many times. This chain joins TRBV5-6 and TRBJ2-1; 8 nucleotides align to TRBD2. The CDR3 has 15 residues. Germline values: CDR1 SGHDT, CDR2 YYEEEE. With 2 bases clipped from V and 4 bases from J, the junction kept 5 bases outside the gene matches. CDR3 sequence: CASSLTSGAYNEQFF. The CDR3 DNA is TGTGCCAGCAGCTTAACTAGCGGCGCTTACAATGAGCAGTTCTTC.

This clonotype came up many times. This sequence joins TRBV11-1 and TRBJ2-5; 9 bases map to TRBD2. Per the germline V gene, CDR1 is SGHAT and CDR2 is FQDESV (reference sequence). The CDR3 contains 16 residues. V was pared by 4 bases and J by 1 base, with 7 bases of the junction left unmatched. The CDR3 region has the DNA TGTGCCAGCAGCTACCTAAGCGGGGGGACCCAAGAGACCCAGTACTTC. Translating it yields CASSYLSGGTQETQYF.

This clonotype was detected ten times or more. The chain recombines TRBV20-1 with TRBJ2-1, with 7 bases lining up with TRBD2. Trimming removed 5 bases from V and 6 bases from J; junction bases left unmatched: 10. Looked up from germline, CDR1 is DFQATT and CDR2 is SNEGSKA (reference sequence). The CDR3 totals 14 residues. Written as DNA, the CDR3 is TGCAGTGCTGGAAGAATAGCGGGCGGCAATGAGCAGTTCTTC. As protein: CSAGRIAGGNEQFF.

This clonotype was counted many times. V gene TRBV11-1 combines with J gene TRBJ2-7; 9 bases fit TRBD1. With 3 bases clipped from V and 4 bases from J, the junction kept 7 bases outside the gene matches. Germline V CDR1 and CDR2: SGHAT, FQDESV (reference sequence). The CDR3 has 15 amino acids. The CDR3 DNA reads TGTGCCAGCAGCTTCAGCTCCGGGACAGGGTACGAGCAGTACGTC. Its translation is CASSFSSGTGYEQYV.

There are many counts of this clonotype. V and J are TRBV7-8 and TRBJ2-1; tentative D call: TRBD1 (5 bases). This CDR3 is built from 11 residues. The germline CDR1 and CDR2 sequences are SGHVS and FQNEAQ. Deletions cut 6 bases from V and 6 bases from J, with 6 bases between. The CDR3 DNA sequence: TGTGCCAGCAGAAGGGGCAATGAGCAGTTCTTC. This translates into CASRRGNEQFF.

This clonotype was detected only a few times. The CDR3 nucleotides read TGTGCCTGGAGAAGGGTGACTAGCGGGAGTTTAGAGACCCAGTACTTC. Protein product: CAWRRVTSGSLETQYF. The rearrangement joins TRBV30 to TRBJ2-5; 12 positions agree with TRBD2. CDR1 GTSNPN and CDR2 SVGIG come from the germline V gene (reference sequence). V dropped 3 bases and J dropped 4; count of bases not matched to a gene: 9. The CDR3 has 16 residues.

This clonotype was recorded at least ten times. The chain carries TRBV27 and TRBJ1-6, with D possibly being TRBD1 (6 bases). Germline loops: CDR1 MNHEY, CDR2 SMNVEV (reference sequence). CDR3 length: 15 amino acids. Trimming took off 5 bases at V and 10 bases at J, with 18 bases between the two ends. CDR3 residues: CASSPEWGANSPLHF. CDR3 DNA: TGTGCCAGCAGTCCCGAGTGGGGGGCGAACTCACCCCTCCACTTT.

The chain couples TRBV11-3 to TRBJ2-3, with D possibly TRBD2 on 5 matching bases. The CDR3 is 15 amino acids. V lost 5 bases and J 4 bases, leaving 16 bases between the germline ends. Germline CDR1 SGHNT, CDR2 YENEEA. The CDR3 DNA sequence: TGTGCCAGCAGCCCAGGCAGAGGAGGTGCAGATACGCAGTATTTT. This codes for CASSPGRGGADTQYF.

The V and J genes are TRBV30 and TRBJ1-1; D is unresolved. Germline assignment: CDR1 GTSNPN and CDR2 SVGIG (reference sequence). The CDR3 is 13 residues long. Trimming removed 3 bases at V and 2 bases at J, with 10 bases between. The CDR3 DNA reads TGTGCCTGGAGGCCAGGATCCAACACTGAAGCTTTCTTT. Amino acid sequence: CAWRPGSNTEAFF.

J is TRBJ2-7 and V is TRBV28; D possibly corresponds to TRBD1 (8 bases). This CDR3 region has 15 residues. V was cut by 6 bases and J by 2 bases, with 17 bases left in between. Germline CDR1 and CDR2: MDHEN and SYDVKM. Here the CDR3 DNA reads TGTGCCAGCAGGTCGCAGGGGGCGGGAGCCTACGAGCAGTACTTC. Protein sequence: CASRSQGAGAYEQYF.

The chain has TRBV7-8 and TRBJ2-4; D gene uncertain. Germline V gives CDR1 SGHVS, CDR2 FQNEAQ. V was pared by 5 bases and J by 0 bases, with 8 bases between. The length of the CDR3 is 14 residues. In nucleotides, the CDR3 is TGTGCCAGCAGCCCTCACTCAGCCAAAAACATTCAGTACTTC. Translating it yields CASSPHSAKNIQYF.

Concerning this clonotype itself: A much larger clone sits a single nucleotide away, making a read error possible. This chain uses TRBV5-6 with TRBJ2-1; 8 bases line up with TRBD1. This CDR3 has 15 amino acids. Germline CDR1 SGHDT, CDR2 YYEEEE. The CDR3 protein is CASSLRQGAGNGQFF. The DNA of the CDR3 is TGTGCCAGCAGCTTGCGGCAGGGGGCGGGTAATGGGCAGTTCTTC.

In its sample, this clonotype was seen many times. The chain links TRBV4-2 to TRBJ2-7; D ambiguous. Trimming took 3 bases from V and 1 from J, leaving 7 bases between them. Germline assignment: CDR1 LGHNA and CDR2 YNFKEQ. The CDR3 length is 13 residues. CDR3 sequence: CASSHLVSYEQYF. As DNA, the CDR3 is TGTGCCAGCAGCCACCTAGTTTCCTACGAGCAGTACTTC.

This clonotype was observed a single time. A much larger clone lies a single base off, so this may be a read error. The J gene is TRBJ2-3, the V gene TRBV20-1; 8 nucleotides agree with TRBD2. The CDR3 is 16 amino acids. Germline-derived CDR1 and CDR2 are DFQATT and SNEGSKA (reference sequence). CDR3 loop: CNATIIVAGSTDTQYF. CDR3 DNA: TGCAATGCTACCATTATCGTAGCGGGGAGCACAGATACGCAGTATTTT.

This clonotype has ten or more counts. CDR3 coding DNA: TGCGCCAGCAGCTACCGGACGGCGAACACTGAAGCTTTCTTT. Protein sequence: CASSYRTANTEAFF. The J gene is TRBJ1-1, the V gene TRBV5-1; D ambiguous. The CDR3 contains 14 residues. V lost 3 bases, J lost 1 base, and 10 bases lay in between. Germline V CDR1 and CDR2: SGHRS, YFSETQ.

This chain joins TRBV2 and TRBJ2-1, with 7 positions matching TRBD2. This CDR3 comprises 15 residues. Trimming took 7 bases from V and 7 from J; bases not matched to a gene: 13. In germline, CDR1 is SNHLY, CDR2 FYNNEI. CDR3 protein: CASKRSSGSKNEQFF. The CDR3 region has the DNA TGTGCCAGCAAGCGGAGTAGCGGGTCCAAGAATGAGCAGTTCTTC.

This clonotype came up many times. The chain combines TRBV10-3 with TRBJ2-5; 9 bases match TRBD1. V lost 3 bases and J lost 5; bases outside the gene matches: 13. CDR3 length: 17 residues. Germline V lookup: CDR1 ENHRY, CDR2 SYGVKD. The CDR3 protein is CAISDHGQGRMGETQYF. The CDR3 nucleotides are TGTGCCATCAGTGACCATGGACAGGGGCGGATGGGTGAGACCCAGTACTTC.

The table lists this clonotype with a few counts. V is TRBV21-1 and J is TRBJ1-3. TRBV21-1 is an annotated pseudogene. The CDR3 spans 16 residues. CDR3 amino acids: CASSKAASSSGNTIYF. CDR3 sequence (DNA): TGTGCCAGCAGCAAAGCGGCATCAAGCTCTGGAAACACCATATATTTT.

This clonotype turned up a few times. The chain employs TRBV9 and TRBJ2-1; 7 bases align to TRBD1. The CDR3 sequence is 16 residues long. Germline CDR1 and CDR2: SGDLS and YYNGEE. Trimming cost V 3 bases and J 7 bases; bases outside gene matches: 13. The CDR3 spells CASSATGNRGRNEQFF. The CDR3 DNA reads TGTGCCAGCAGCGCGACGGGAAACAGGGGACGGAATGAGCAGTTCTTC.

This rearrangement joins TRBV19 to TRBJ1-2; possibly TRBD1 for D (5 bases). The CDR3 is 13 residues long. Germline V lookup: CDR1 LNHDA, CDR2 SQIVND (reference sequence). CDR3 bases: TGTTCCACCCAGACAGACAGAGGAGAAGGCTACACCTTC. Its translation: CSTQTDRGEGYTF.

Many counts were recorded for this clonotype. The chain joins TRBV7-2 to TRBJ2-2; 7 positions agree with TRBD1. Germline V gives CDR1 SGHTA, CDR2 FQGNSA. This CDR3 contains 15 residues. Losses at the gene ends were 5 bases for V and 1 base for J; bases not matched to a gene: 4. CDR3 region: CASSKGTVNTGELFF. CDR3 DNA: TGTGCCAGCAGCAAAGGGACAGTGAACACCGGGGAGCTGTTTTTT.

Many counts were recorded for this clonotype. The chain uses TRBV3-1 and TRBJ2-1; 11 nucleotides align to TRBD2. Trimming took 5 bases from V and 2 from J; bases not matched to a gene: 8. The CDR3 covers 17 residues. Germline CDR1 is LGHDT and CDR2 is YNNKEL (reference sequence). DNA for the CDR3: TGTGCCAGCAGCGCGCATCCGGGACTAGCGGCCTACAATGAGCAGTTCTTC. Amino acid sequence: CASSAHPGLAAYNEQFF.

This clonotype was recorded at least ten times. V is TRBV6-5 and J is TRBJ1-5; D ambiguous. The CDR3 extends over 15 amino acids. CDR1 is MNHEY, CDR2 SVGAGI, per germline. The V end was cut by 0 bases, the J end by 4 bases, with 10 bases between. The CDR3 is CASSYSGQPNQPQHF. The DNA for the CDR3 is TGTGCCAGCAGTTACTCTGGGCAACCTAATCAGCCCCAGCATTTT.

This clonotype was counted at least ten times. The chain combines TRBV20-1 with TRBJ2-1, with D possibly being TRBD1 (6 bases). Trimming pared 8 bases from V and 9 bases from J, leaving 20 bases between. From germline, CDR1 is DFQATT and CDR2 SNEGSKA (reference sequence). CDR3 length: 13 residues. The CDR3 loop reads CSTDSYLGGEQFF. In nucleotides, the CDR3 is TGCAGTACTGATAGCTATCTAGGGGGTGAGCAGTTCTTC.

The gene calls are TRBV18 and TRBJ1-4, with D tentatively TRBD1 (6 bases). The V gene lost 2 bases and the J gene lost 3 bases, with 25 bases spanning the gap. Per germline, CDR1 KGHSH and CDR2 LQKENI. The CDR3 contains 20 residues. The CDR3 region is CASSPRPARGAVESNEKLFF. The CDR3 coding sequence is TGTGCCAGCTCACCAAGGCCCGCGCGGGGGGCCGTAGAGTCTAATGAAAAACTGTTTTTT.

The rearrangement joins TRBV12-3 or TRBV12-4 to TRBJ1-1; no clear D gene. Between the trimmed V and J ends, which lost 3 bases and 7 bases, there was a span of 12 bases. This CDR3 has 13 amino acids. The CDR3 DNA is TGTGCCAGCAGTTTTCGGGAGGGCAGTGAAGCTTTCTTT. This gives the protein CASSFREGSEAFF.

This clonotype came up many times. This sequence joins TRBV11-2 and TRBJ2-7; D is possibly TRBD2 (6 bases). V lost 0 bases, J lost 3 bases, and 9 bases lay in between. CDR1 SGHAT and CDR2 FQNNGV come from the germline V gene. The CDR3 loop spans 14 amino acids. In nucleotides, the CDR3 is TGTGCCAGCAGCTTAGATATGGGAGGCTACGAGCAGTACTTC. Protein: CASSLDMGGYEQYF.

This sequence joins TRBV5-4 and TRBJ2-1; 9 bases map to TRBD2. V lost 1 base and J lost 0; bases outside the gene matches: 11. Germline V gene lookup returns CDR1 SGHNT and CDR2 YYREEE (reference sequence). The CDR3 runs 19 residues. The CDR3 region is CASSLKRGGSGSSYNEQFF. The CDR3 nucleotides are TGTGCCAGCAGCTTGAAGCGTGGGGGTAGCGGGAGCTCCTACAATGAGCAGTTCTTC.

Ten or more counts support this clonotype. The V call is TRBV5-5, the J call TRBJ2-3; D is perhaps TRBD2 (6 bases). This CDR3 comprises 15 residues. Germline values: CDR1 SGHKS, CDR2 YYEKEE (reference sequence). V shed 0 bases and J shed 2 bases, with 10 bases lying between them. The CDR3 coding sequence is TGTGCCAGCAGCTTGGACGGGGGTTACACAGATACGCAGTATTTT. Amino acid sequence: CASSLDGGYTDTQYF.

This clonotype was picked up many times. CDR3: CASSRLAGGPLAGELFF. The CDR3 nucleotides are TGTGCCAGCTCCAGGCTAGCGGGAGGGCCTCTAGCCGGGGAGCTGTTTTTT. V is TRBV28 and J is TRBJ2-2; 12 positions agree with TRBD2. This CDR3 contains 17 residues. Germline lookup yields CDR1 MDHEN and CDR2 SYDVKM. The J segment lost 6 bases and the V segment lost 8 bases, leaving 13 bases of the junction unmatched.